Here is one TCR beta chain with its context. Its cognate antigen is unknown. The sample contains more than one DNA sequence encoding this CDR3. Germline loops: CDR1 DFQATT, CDR2 SNEGSKA (reference sequence). The V and J ends lost 6 bases and 1 base respectively, with 6 bases between them. The length of the CDR3 is 11 residues. These data belong to a study of T cell responses to AZD1222 COVID-19 vaccine. Overall study results and limits: Regions 160-218 and 743-854 dominated among vaccine-associated CD4 TCRs spanning spike. The number of AZD1222 recipients seropositive at baseline was only 6 or 7.

Data came from immunoSEQ multiplex PCR; TCRdb stores just in-frame clones and leaves some out. This table has 40,000 to 45,000 clones, roughly 78% appearing once. Sequences were derived from peripheral blood, sampled 28 days after the second dose of the MenACWY control vaccine. This TCR was sampled from an adult who received the MenACWY meningococcal vaccine as a control. The V gene is TRBV20-1, the J gene TRBJ1-1; D is uncertain. CDR3 residues: CSASRNTEAFF. CDR3 DNA: TGCAGTGCCAGCAGGAACACTGAAGCTTTCTTT.